Listed below are T cell receptor beta chains from one sample, sequenced in a study of shared clonotypes between healthy human individuals. Clones were read by immunoSEQ multiplex PCR, and TCRdb kept only the in-frame ones, dropping some. The sample lists fewer than 1.6 million clones, approximately 98.5% seen once, with around 0.38% in the top ten. The sequenced sample was naive CD4+ T cells sorted from blood. The source is a man younger than 45 in good health. Each CDR3 is given with its conserved first and last residue. Fields, in order: clone size, J gene, V gene, D gene, CDR3 protein, CDR3 DNA. D genes are given only for firm matches. For some rows the clone size is stated as once, few or many, or as a class when expanded; others skip it.

clone_size: NA; j_call: TRBJ2-1; v_call: TRBV11-3; d_call: NA; cdr3_aa: CASSSGLPHNEQFF; cdr3_nt: TGTGCCAGCAGCTCGGGACTTCCACACAATGAGCAGTTCTTC
clone_size: NA; j_call: TRBJ1-1; v_call: TRBV7-3; d_call: TRBD1; cdr3_aa: CASSLTGDTEAFF; cdr3_nt: TGTGCCAGCAGCCTCACAGGGGACACTGAAGCTTTCTTT
clone_size: NA; j_call: TRBJ2-3; v_call: TRBV6-5; d_call: TRBD1; cdr3_aa: CASSYGAGGAVDTQYF; cdr3_nt: TGTGCCAGCAGTTACGGTGCAGGGGGCGCGGTAGATACGCAGTATTTT
clone_size: NA; j_call: TRBJ1-2; v_call: TRBV7-9; d_call: TRBD1; cdr3_aa: CASSPKDRESFGYGYTF; cdr3_nt: TGTGCCAGCAGCCCTAAGGACAGGGAGAGTTTCGGGTATGGCTACACCTTC
clone_size: NA; j_call: TRBJ2-6; v_call: TRBV19; d_call: TRBD1; cdr3_aa: CASNNRGSPGANVLTF; cdr3_nt: TGTGCCAGTAATAACAGGGGTTCCCCTGGGGCCAACGTCCTGACTTTC
clone_size: NA; j_call: TRBJ2-3; v_call: TRBV4-2; d_call: TRBD2; cdr3_aa: CASSQKSGGSGTDTQYF; cdr3_nt: TGTGCCAGCAGCCAAAAAAGCGGCGGGAGCGGGACAGATACGCAGTATTTT
clone_size: NA; j_call: TRBJ2-7; v_call: TRBV28; d_call: TRBD2; cdr3_aa: CASSLFLAGDYEQYF; cdr3_nt: TGTGCCAGCAGTTTATTTCTTGCGGGGGACTACGAGCAGTACTTC
clone_size: NA; j_call: TRBJ2-2; v_call: TRBV5-1; d_call: TRBD1; cdr3_aa: CASSRTGGGSSGELFF; cdr3_nt: TGCGCCAGCAGCAGGACAGGGGGCGGGTCGTCCGGGGAGCTGTTTTTT
clone_size: NA; j_call: TRBJ2-7; v_call: TRBV7-8; d_call: NA; cdr3_aa: CASSLGGSSTYEQYF; cdr3_nt: TGTGCCAGCAGCTTAGGGGGGTCCAGCACCTACGAGCAGTACTTC
clone_size: NA; j_call: TRBJ2-3; v_call: TRBV5-1; d_call: TRBD2; cdr3_aa: CASSPPELAGTDTQYF; cdr3_nt: TGCGCCAGCAGCCCCCCCGAGCTAGCGGGCACAGATACGCAGTATTTT
clone_size: once; j_call: TRBJ2-2; v_call: TRBV9; d_call: TRBD1; cdr3_aa: CASSVFGQGEGTGELFF; cdr3_nt: TGTGCCAGCAGCGTCTTCGGACAGGGGGAGGGGACCGGGGAGCTGTTTTTT
clone_size: NA; j_call: TRBJ2-1; v_call: TRBV27; d_call: TRBD2; cdr3_aa: CASSSLAGLGDNEQFF; cdr3_nt: TGTGCCAGCAGTTCTTTAGCGGGCCTCGGGGACAATGAGCAGTTCTTC
clone_size: NA; j_call: TRBJ2-1; v_call: TRBV6-1; d_call: TRBD1; cdr3_aa: CASTPLTGGEQFF; cdr3_nt: TGTGCCAGCACCCCCCTGACAGGGGGTGAGCAGTTCTTC
clone_size: once; j_call: TRBJ1-5; v_call: TRBV27; d_call: NA; cdr3_aa: CASSQRRGTRGGNQPQHF; cdr3_nt: TGTGCCAGCAGCCAACGGCGGGGGACTAGAGGGGGCAATCAGCCCCAGCATTTT
clone_size: NA; j_call: TRBJ1-5; v_call: TRBV6-1; d_call: NA; cdr3_aa: CASSQRQGNQPQHF; cdr3_nt: TGTGCCAGCAGTCAACGACAGGGCAATCAGCCCCAGCATTTT
clone_size: NA; j_call: TRBJ2-2; v_call: TRBV21-1; d_call: NA; cdr3_aa: CASSSRQEGNTGELFF; cdr3_nt: TGTGCCAGCAGCTCACGACAGGAAGGCAACACCGGGGAGCTGTTTTTT
clone_size: NA; j_call: TRBJ2-6; v_call: TRBV9; d_call: NA; cdr3_aa: CASSVGLTSLRLGSGANVLTF; cdr3_nt: TGTGCCAGCAGCGTAGGCTTAACTAGCTTACGACTTGGGTCTGGGGCCAACGTCCTGACTTTC
clone_size: NA; j_call: TRBJ2-7; v_call: TRBV5-5; d_call: TRBD1; cdr3_aa: CASSLGRDRAKRGFYEQYF; cdr3_nt: TGTGCCAGCAGCTTGGGCAGGGACAGGGCAAAGAGGGGATTCTACGAGCAGTACTTC
clone_size: NA; j_call: TRBJ2-5; v_call: TRBV18; d_call: TRBD2; cdr3_aa: CASSPPSGRETQYF; cdr3_nt: TGTGCCAGCTCACCTCCCAGCGGGAGAGAGACCCAGTACTTC
clone_size: NA; j_call: TRBJ2-2; v_call: TRBV27; d_call: NA; cdr3_aa: CASSLQGWFTGELFF; cdr3_nt: TGTGCCAGCAGTTTACAGGGGTGGTTCACCGGGGAGCTGTTTTTT
clone_size: NA; j_call: TRBJ2-1; v_call: TRBV5-1; d_call: TRBD1; cdr3_aa: CASDPTGGNDEQFF; cdr3_nt: TGCGCCAGTGACCCGACAGGGGGCAACGATGAGCAGTTCTTC
clone_size: NA; j_call: TRBJ1-4; v_call: TRBV28; d_call: NA; cdr3_aa: CASSRPPAEEKLFF; cdr3_nt: TGTGCCAGCAGCAGACCCCCCGCGGAAGAAAAACTGTTTTTT
clone_size: NA; j_call: TRBJ2-7; v_call: TRBV10-2; d_call: NA; cdr3_aa: CASRMDQSSYEQYF; cdr3_nt: TGCGCCAGCAGAATGGACCAAAGCTCCTACGAGCAGTACTTC
clone_size: NA; j_call: TRBJ1-5; v_call: TRBV10-3; d_call: NA; cdr3_aa: CATCQGRTSNQPQHF; cdr3_nt: TGTGCTACCTGCCAGGGGCGGACGAGCAATCAGCCCCAGCATTTT
clone_size: NA; j_call: TRBJ2-7; v_call: TRBV11-3; d_call: NA; cdr3_aa: CASSPSSGPYEQYF; cdr3_nt: TGTGCCAGCAGCCCATCCAGCGGGCCCTACGAGCAGTACTTC
clone_size: NA; j_call: TRBJ2-3; v_call: TRBV30; d_call: TRBD2; cdr3_aa: CAWSALRLAGRDTQYF; cdr3_nt: TGTGCCTGGAGCGCCTTGAGACTAGCGGGAAGAGATACGCAGTATTTT
clone_size: NA; j_call: TRBJ2-3; v_call: TRBV2; d_call: TRBD1; cdr3_aa: CASSLQGASTDTQYF; cdr3_nt: TGTGCCAGCAGCCTACAGGGGGCTAGCACAGATACGCAGTATTTT
clone_size: NA; j_call: TRBJ1-2; v_call: TRBV9; d_call: TRBD1; cdr3_aa: CASSVNRGRGQSGYTF; cdr3_nt: TGTGCCAGCAGCGTAAATCGGGGCAGGGGGCAGTCTGGCTACACCTTC
clone_size: NA; j_call: TRBJ2-7; v_call: TRBV6-5; d_call: TRBD2; cdr3_aa: CASSYASGYEQYF; cdr3_nt: TGTGCCAGCAGTTACGCTAGCGGATACGAGCAGTACTTC
clone_size: NA; j_call: TRBJ1-5; v_call: TRBV6-5; d_call: TRBD1; cdr3_aa: CASSRGQGSQPQHF; cdr3_nt: TGTGCCAGCAGCAGAGGACAGGGTAGTCAGCCCCAGCATTTT
clone_size: NA; j_call: TRBJ2-7; v_call: TRBV18; d_call: NA; cdr3_aa: CASSPGAGSYEQYF; cdr3_nt: TGTGCCAGCTCACCTGGGGCAGGCTCCTACGAGCAGTACTTC
clone_size: NA; j_call: TRBJ2-1; v_call: TRBV10-3; d_call: TRBD2; cdr3_aa: CAAGEPTSGRAFSYNEQFF; cdr3_nt: TGTGCCGCGGGGGAACCAACTAGCGGGAGGGCCTTCTCCTACAATGAGCAGTTCTTC
clone_size: NA; j_call: TRBJ2-5; v_call: TRBV5-1; d_call: TRBD1; cdr3_aa: CASSNGDRGSETQYF; cdr3_nt: TGCGCCAGCAGCAACGGGGACAGGGGGAGCGAGACCCAGTACTTC
clone_size: NA; j_call: TRBJ2-5; v_call: TRBV7-2; d_call: TRBD1; cdr3_aa: CASSPNRGGETQYF; cdr3_nt: TGTGCCAGCAGCCCAAACAGGGGTGGGGAGACCCAGTACTTC
clone_size: NA; j_call: TRBJ1-2; v_call: TRBV14; d_call: NA; cdr3_aa: CASSPGGSNYGYTF; cdr3_nt: TGTGCCAGCAGCCCGGGGGGATCCAACTATGGCTACACCTTC
clone_size: NA; j_call: TRBJ2-2; v_call: TRBV6-6; d_call: NA; cdr3_aa: CAAGTSLTGELFF; cdr3_nt: TGTGCCGCAGGGACATCCCTTACCGGGGAGCTGTTTTTT
clone_size: NA; j_call: TRBJ2-1; v_call: TRBV7-9; d_call: TRBD1; cdr3_aa: CASGGQGGSEQFF; cdr3_nt: TGTGCCAGCGGTGGACAGGGTGGCAGTGAGCAGTTCTTC
clone_size: NA; j_call: TRBJ2-7; v_call: TRBV28; d_call: TRBD1; cdr3_aa: CASSLWTGVWYEQYF; cdr3_nt: TGTGCCAGCAGTTTATGGACAGGGGTCTGGTACGAGCAGTACTTC
clone_size: NA; j_call: TRBJ2-2; v_call: TRBV9; d_call: TRBD2; cdr3_aa: CASSSSGSLNTGELFF; cdr3_nt: TGTGCCAGCAGCAGTAGCGGGAGCTTGAACACCGGGGAGCTGTTTTTT
clone_size: NA; j_call: TRBJ2-2; v_call: TRBV5-1; d_call: NA; cdr3_aa: CASSLGKYTGELFF; cdr3_nt: TGCGCCAGCAGCTTGGGGAAATACACCGGGGAGCTGTTTTTT